Following are 10 T cell receptor beta chains from one sample sequenced in a study of T cell changes during pregnancy in multiple sclerosis (dated by TCRdb to 2018 to 2020). Library method: the immunoSEQ multiplex PCR assay. The table comes from immuneACCESS by way of TCRdb, which keeps in-frame sequences with V and J called. Part of the clones is missing from these tables; in studies checked, under half for an unresolved V gene and the rest for unknown reasons. A total of roughly 97,000 clones appear in this sample, around nine tenths of them only once. In total, the top ten clones hold roughly 0.77% of the sample. Sequencing used peripheral blood, obtained in the second trimester of pregnancy. These receptors all stem from a female donor in good health, enrolled as a control in a pregnancy study.

The chain has TRBV12-5 and TRBJ1-2; TRBD1 aligns across 8 bases. V lost 5 bases to trimming and J lost 7 bases; unmatched junction nucleotides: 9. This CDR3 has 14 residues. Germline V CDR1 and CDR2: LGHNT, FRNRAP. The CDR3 is CASGAGQDFRGYTF. The CDR3 DNA follows: TGTGCTAGTGGTGCGGGACAGGACTTCCGTGGCTACACCTTC.

This clone has a single count. J is TRBJ2-7 and V is TRBV4-3; the match to TRBD1 covers 10 bases. V shed 1 base, J shed 3 bases, and the junction held 6 bases outside the gene matches. CDR1 is LGHNA, CDR2 YSLEER, per germline. The CDR3 runs 16 residues. Here the CDR3 DNA reads TGCGCCAGCAGCCAAGGACCCGGGACAGGGGACTACGAGCAGTACTTC. As protein: CASSQGPGTGDYEQYF.

The chain is built from TRBV28 and TRBJ2-7, with 12 bases aligning to TRBD1. With V trimmed by 0 bases and J by 5 bases, 5 bases remained unmatched. CDR3 length: 16 residues. CDR1 is MDHEN, CDR2 SYDVKM, per germline. CDR3 nucleotide sequence: TGTGCCAGCAGTTTATGGGCGGGACAGGGGGCCAACGAGCAGTACTTC. Residues: CASSLWAGQGANEQYF.

The V gene is TRBV4-3, the J gene TRBJ2-5; 7 nucleotides align to TRBD1. After removal of 2 bases from V and 6 bases from J, the junction contained 9 bases not matched to a gene. The CDR3 consists of 15 residues. CDR1 LGHNA and CDR2 YSLEER come from the germline V gene. The CDR3 is CASSQSQHRGKTQYF. The CDR3 DNA sequence: TGCGCCAGCAGCCAAAGCCAGCACAGGGGAAAGACCCAGTACTTC.

V and J are TRBV5-4 and TRBJ1-5; a possible D gene is TRBD1 (5 bases). The CDR3 totals 14 residues. Germline assignment: CDR1 SGHNT and CDR2 YYREEE (reference sequence). The V end was cut by 0 bases, the J end by 4 bases, with 8 bases between. The CDR3 loop reads CASSLAGYNQPQHF. The CDR3 DNA is TGTGCCAGCAGCTTGGCAGGGTATAATCAGCCCCAGCATTTT.

J is TRBJ2-7 and V is TRBV28; perhaps TRBD1 as D (6 bases). CDR3 size: 15 residues. The V gene's germline CDR1 is MDHEN and CDR2 SYDVKM. Trimming took off 6 bases at V and 2 bases at J, with 17 bases between the two ends. The CDR3 is CASRTVTGRTYEQYF. The CDR3 region has the DNA TGTGCCAGCAGGACCGTGACAGGCCGCACCTACGAGCAGTACTTC.

The chain uses TRBV7-9 and TRBJ1-6; 7 bases agree with TRBD1. CDR1 is SEHNR, CDR2 FQNEAQ, per germline (reference sequence). The CDR3 extends over 16 amino acids. V shed 5 bases, J shed 6 bases, and the junction held 10 bases outside the gene matches. The CDR3 here is CASSQLTGVVNSPLHF. As DNA, the CDR3 is TGTGCCAGCAGCCAACTCACAGGGGTGGTTAATTCACCCCTCCACTTT.

This chain connects TRBV2 to TRBJ2-1; D remains unclear. Per germline, CDR1 SNHLY and CDR2 FYNNEI. V dropped 4 bases and J dropped 0 bases, with 13 bases sitting between them. This CDR3 region has 16 residues. The CDR3 bases are TGTGCCAGCAGTGGGTCAGGTCCAGGCTCCTACAATGAGCAGTTCTTC. It yields the protein CASSGSGPGSYNEQFF.

This chain uses TRBV6-5 with TRBJ1-2; D unclear. CDR3 length: 15 amino acids. The V end lost 5 bases, the J end lost 0 bases, and 13 bases lay between the germline ends. CDR1 and CDR2 from the germline V gene are MNHEY and SVGAGI. In DNA, the CDR3 is TGTGCCAGCAGTACACGTCGATTGTCTAACTATGGCTACACCTTC. Protein sequence: CASSTRRLSNYGYTF.

V gene TRBV5-1 combines with J gene TRBJ1-1; 9 bases map to TRBD1. The CDR3 sequence is 16 residues long. Germline lookup yields CDR1 SGHRS and CDR2 YFSETQ. J gave up 3 bases and V 0 bases, and 6 bases lay outside the gene matches. CDR3 in amino acids: CASSLAPGQGYTEAFF. In DNA form, the CDR3 reads TGCGCCAGCAGCTTGGCACCGGGACAGGGTTACACTGAAGCTTTCTTT.